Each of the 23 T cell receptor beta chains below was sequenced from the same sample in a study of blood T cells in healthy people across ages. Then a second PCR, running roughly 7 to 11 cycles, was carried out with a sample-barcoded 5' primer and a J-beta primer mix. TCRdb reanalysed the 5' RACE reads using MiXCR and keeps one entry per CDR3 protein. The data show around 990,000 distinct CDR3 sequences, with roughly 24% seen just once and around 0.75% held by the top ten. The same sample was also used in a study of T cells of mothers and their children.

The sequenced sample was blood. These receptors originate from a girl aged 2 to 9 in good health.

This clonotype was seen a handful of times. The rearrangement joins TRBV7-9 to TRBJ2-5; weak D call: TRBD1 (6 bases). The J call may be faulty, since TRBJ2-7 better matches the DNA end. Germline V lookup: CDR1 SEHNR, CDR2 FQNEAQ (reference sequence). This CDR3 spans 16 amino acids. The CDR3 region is CASSPSPQGLIHEQYF. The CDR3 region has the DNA TGTGCCAGCAGCCCCTCTCCCCAGGGGTTAATCCACGAGCAGTACTTC.

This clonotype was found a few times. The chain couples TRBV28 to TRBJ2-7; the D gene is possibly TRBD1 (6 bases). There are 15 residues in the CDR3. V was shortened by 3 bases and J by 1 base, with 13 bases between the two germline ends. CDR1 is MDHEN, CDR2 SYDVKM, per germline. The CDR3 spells CASSFNQGRSYEQYF. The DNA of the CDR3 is TGTGCCAGCAGTTTTAATCAGGGGCGATCCTACGAGCAGTACTTC.

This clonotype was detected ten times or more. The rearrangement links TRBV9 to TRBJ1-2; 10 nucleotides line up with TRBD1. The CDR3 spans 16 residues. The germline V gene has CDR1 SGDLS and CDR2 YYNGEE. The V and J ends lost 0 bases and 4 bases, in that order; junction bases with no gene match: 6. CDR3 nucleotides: TGTGCCAGCAGCGTAGACGGGGGGACAGGGGCCTATGGCTACACCTTC. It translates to CASSVDGGTGAYGYTF.

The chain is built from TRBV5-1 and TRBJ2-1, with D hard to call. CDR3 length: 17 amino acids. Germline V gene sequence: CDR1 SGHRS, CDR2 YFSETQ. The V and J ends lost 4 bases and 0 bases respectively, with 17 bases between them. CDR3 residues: CASSPVHSESSYNEQFF. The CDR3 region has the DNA TGCGCCAGCAGCCCGGTGCATTCCGAAAGCTCCTACAATGAGCAGTTCTTC.

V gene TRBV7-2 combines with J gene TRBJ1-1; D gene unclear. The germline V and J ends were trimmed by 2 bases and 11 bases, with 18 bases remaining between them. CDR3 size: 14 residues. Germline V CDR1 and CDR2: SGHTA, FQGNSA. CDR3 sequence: CASSLLVGSLWAFF. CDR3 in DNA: TGTGCCAGCAGCTTATTAGTTGGAAGTTTGTGGGCTTTCTTT. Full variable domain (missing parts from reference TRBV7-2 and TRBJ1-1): GAGVSQSPSNKVTEKGKDVELRCDPISGHTALYWYRQSLGQGLEFLIYFQGNSAPDKSGLPSDRFSAERTGGSVSTLTIQRTQQEDSAVYLCASSLLVGSLWAFFGQGTRLTVV.

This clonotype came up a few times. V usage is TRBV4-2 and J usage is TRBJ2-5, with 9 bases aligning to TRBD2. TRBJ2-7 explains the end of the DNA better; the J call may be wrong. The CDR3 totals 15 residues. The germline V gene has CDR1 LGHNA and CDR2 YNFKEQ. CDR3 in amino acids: CASSSLRGGPYEQYF. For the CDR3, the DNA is TGTGCCAGCAGCTCCTTGCGGGGGGGCCCCTACGAGCAGTACTTC.

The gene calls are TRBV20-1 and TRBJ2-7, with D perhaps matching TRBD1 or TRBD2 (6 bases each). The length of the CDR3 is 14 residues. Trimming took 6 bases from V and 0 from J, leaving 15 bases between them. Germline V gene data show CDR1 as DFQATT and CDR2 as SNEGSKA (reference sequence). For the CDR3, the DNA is TGCAGTGCGCGGGGACACGTTAGCTCCTACGAGCAGTACTTC. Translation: CSARGHVSSYEQYF.

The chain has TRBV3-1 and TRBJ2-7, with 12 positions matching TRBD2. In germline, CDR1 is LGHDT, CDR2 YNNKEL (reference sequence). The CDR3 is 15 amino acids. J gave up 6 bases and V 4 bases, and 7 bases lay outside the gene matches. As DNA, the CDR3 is TGTGCCAGCAGCCCACTAGCGGGAGGCTTGTCCGAGCAGTACTTC. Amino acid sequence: CASSPLAGGLSEQYF.

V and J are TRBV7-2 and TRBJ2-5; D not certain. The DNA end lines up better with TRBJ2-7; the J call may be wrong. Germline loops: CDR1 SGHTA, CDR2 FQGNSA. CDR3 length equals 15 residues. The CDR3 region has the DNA TGTGCCAGCAGCTTAGGGGGTAGTGCGGACTACGAGCAGTACTTC. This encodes CASSLGGSADYEQYF.

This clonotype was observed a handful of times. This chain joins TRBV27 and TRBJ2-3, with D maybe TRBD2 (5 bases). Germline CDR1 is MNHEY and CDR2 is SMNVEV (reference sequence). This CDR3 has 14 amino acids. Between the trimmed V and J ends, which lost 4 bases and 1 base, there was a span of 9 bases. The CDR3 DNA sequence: TGTGCCAGCAGTTACGGACTGCGCACAGATACGCAGTATTTT. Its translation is CASSYGLRTDTQYF.

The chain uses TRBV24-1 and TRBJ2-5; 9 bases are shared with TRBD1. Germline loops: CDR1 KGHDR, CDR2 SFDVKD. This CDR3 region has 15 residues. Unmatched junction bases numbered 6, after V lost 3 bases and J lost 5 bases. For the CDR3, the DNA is TGTGCCACCAGTGATGGGACAGGGAAAGCGGAGACCCAGTACTTC. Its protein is CATSDGTGKAETQYF.

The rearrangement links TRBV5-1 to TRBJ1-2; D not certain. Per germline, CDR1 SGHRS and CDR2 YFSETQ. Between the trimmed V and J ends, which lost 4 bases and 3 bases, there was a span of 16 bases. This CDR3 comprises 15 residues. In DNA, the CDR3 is TGCGCCAGCAGCCCTGCTGGCCCTGATTACTATGGCTACACCTTC. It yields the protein CASSPAGPDYYGYTF.

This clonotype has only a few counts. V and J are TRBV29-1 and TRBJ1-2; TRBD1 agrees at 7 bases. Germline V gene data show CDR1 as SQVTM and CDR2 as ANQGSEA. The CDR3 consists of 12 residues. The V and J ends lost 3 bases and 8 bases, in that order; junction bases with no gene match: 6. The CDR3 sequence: CSVERGLGGYTF. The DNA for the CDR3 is TGCAGCGTTGAGAGGGGGCTCGGCGGCTACACCTTC.

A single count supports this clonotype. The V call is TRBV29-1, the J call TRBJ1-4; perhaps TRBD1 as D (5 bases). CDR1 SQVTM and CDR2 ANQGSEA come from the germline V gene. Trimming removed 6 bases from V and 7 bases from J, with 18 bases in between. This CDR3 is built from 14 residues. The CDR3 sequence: CSVSDSWGVEKLFF. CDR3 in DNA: TGCAGCGTCTCCGACTCCTGGGGGGTTGAAAAACTGTTTTTT.

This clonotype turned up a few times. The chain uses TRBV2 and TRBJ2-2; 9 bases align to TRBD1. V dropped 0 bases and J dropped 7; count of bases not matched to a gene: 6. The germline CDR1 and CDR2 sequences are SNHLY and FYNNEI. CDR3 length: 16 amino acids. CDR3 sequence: CASSEAGDRAVGELFF. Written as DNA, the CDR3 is TGTGCCAGCAGTGAAGCTGGGGACAGGGCGGTCGGGGAGCTGTTTTTT.

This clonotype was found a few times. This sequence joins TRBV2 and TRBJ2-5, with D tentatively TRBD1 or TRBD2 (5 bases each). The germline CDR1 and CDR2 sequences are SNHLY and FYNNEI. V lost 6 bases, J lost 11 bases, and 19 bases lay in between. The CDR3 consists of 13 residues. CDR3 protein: CASRALGPRKQYF. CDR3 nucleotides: TGTGCCAGCAGGGCCCTGGGACCGCGGAAGCAGTACTTC.

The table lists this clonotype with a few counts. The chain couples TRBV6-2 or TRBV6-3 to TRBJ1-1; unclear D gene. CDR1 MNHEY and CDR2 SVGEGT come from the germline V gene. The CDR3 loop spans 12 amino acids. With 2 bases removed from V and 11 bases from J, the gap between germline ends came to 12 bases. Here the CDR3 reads CASSYGFTRAFF. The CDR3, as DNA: TGTGCCAGCAGTTACGGTTTCACTAGGGCTTTCTTT.

The CDR3 region is CASSKGVGGYTF. CDR3 sequence (DNA): TGTGCCAGCAGTAAAGGAGTAGGCGGCTACACCTTC. This chain uses TRBV6-5 with TRBJ1-2; D is unresolved. The CDR3 runs 12 residues. CDR1 and CDR2 from the germline V gene are MNHEY and SVGAGI. V was clipped by 5 bases and J by 8 bases, with 12 bases between them.

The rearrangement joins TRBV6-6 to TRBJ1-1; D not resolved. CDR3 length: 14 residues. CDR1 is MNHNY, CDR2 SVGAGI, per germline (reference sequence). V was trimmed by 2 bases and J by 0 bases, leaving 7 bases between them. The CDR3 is CASSYHSMNTEAFF. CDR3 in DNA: TGTGCCAGCAGTTACCACAGCATGAACACTGAAGCTTTCTTT.

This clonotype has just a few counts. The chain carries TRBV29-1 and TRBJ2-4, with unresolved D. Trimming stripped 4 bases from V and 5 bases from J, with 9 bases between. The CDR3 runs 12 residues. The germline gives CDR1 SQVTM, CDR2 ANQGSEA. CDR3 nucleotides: TGCAGCGTTGCAGGAAATGAAAACATTCAGTACTTC. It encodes CSVAGNENIQYF.

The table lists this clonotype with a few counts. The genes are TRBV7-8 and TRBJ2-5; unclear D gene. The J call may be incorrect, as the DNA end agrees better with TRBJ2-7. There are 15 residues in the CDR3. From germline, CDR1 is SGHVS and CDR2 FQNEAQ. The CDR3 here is CASSLDGQSPDEQYF. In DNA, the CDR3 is TGTGCCAGCAGCTTAGATGGGCAGTCCCCTGACGAGCAGTACTTC.

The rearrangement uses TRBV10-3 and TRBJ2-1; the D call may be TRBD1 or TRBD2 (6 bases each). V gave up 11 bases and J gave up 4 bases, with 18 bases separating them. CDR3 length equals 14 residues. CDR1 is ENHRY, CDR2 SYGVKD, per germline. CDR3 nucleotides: TGTGCCTCTGACTCGGGGGCCGGGTACAATGAGCAGTTCTTC. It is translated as CASDSGAGYNEQFF.

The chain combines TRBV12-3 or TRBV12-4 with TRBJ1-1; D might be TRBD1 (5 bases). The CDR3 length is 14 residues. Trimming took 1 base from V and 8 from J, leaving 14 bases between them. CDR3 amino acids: CASSLGPGRKEAFF. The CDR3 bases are TGTGCCAGCAGTTTAGGCCCGGGACGGAAAGAAGCTTTCTTT.